This TCR beta chain was identified during a study of T cell changes during pregnancy in multiple sclerosis. Assay: immunoSEQ multiplex PCR; the TCRdb copy retains only in-frame clones and omits some. The repertoire holds around 70,000 clones, 80% to 95% seen once, with under 0.35% in the top ten. This receptor was taken from a female donor with multiple sclerosis, enrolled in a pregnancy study. Source: CD4+ T cells from peripheral blood mononuclear cells, taken after pregnancy.

In DNA, the CDR3 is TGTGCCAGCAGCCGCCTGGGACTAGCGGGAAAAGATGAGCAGTTCTTC. Translation: CASSRLGLAGKDEQFF. The V call is TRBV13, the J call TRBJ2-1; TRBD2 agrees at 13 bases. After removal of 5 bases from V and 8 bases from J, the junction contained 9 bases not matched to a gene. The germline V gene has CDR1 PRHDT and CDR2 FYEKMQ (reference sequence). There are 16 residues in the CDR3. The full variable domain, with the rest looked up from reference TRBV13 and TRBJ2-1, is AAGVIQSPRHLIKEKRETATLKCYPIPRHDTVYWYQQGPGQDPQFLISFYEKMQSDKGSIPDRFSAQQFSDYHSELNMSSLELGDSALYFCASSRLGLAGKDEQFFGPGTRLTVL.